This T cell receptor beta chain was documented in a study of T cell responses to AZD1222 COVID-19 vaccine. Across the whole study: Pooling of second doses given at about 4 or about 12 weeks was done. The study, taken as a whole, reports: The donors showed a predominance of white British ancestry and of females, with possible underestimation of clonal diversity. Sampled repertoires all dated from after the peak T cell response. Nearly half of the spike-specific TCRs reportedly recognize variant regions that carry no mutations.

V was clipped by 7 bases and J by 2 bases, with 9 bases between them. The germline V gene has CDR1 SGHDT and CDR2 YYEEEE. The CDR3 extends over 12 amino acids. Data came from immunoSEQ multiplex PCR; TCRdb stores just in-frame clones and leaves some out. The repertoire holds roughly 100,000 clones, with around 91% as singletons. A note on this clone: Its antigen is as yet unknown.

This clonotype originated in an adult in good health. This chain connects TRBV5-6 to TRBJ1-1; D not certain. The sequenced sample was peripheral blood, obtained on day 0 of AZD1222 vaccination. CDR3 DNA: TGTGCCAGCGCCCAGATAAACACTGAAGCTTTCTTT. It yields the protein CASAQINTEAFF.